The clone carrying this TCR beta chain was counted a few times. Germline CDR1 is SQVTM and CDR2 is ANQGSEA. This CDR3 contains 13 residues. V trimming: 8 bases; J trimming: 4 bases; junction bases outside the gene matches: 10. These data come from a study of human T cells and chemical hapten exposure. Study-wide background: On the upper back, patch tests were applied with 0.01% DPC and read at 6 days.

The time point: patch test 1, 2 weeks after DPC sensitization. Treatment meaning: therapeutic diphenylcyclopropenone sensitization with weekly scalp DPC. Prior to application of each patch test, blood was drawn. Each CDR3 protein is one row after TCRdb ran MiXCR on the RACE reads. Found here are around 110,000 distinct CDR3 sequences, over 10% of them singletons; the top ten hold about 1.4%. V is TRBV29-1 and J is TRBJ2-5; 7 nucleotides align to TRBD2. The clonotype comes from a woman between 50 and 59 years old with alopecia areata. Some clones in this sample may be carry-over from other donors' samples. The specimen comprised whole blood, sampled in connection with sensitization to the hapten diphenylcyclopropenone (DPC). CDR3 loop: CSYRKAGLETQYF. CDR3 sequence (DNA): TGCAGCTATAGAAAAGCGGGACTAGAGACCCAGTACTTC.